Presented here are 12 T cell receptor beta chains from one specimen sequenced in a study of PD-1 blockade in mismatch repair-deficient tumors. Sequencing used immunoSEQ multiplex PCR; TCRdb keeps in-frame clones, though not all of them. This table has 76,000 or so clones, roughly 80% appearing once. The sample here was peripheral blood, taken 44 weeks after starting pembrolizumab. The receptors come from an adult with mismatch repair-deficient cancer.

Of note for this clone: The junction differs from germline at one of its ends, possibly a read error. The CDR3 reads CASVGTGRLF. CDR3 DNA sequence: TGTGCCAGTGTAGGGACAGGCCGACTCTTC. The V gene is TRBV19, the J gene TRBJ2-7; 8 bases match TRBD1. The CDR3 is 10 residues long. Germline V gene lookup returns CDR1 LNHDA and CDR2 SQIVND (reference sequence).

V is TRBV7-9 and J is TRBJ2-3; D not certain. V dropped 5 bases and J dropped 6 bases, with 9 bases sitting between them. Germline V gene sequence: CDR1 SEHNR, CDR2 FQNEAQ (reference sequence). This CDR3 comprises 12 residues. The CDR3 region is CASSRDLDTQYF. The CDR3 DNA follows: TGTGCCAGCAGCCGAGACTTGGATACGCAGTATTTT. The variable domain in full, completed from reference TRBV7-9 and TRBJ2-3, reads DTGVSQNPRHKITKRGQNVTFRCDPISEHNRLYWYRQTLGQGPEFLTYFQNEAQLEKSRLLSDRFSAERPKGSFSTLEIQRTEQGDSAMYLCASSRDLDTQYFGPGTRLTVL.

The chain employs TRBV7-2 and TRBJ1-2; TRBD1 is a possible D gene (5 bases). Germline V gene sequence: CDR1 SGHTA, CDR2 FQGNSA. V was pared by 3 bases and J by 4 bases, with 12 bases between. CDR3 length equals 14 residues. CDR3 nucleotide sequence: TGTGCCAGCAGCTTTCGACAGCTTCGCTATGGCTACACCTTC. It codes for CASSFRQLRYGYTF.

The chain has TRBV6-5 and TRBJ1-5; D unresolved. Per germline, CDR1 MNHEY and CDR2 SVGAGI. Trimming took off 6 bases at V and 7 bases at J, with 10 bases between the two ends. The CDR3 consists of 12 residues. The CDR3 spells CASRVGGQPQHF. The CDR3 DNA reads as TGTGCCAGCAGAGTAGGAGGACAGCCCCAGCATTTT.

V and J are TRBV12-5 and TRBJ2-7, with D possibly matching TRBD1 (5 bases). CDR1 is LGHNT and CDR2 is FRNRAP in the germline V gene. The V and J ends lost 2 bases and 0 bases respectively, with 11 bases between them. The CDR3 extends over 15 amino acids. CDR3 nucleotides: TGTGCTAGTGGTTTGAGGGGTCAACCCTCCTACGAGCAGTACTTC. Translated, it gives CASGLRGQPSYEQYF.

The chain couples TRBV19 to TRBJ1-1; D remains unclear. This CDR3 spans 13 amino acids. Germline-derived CDR1 and CDR2 are LNHDA and SQIVND (reference sequence). Trimming left V 5 bases short and J 2 bases short, with 9 bases between. CDR3 protein: CASSLDYNTEAFF. The CDR3 DNA is TGTGCCAGTAGTCTTGATTACAACACTGAAGCTTTCTTT.

This clone has more than one count but fewer than ten. The chain uses TRBV7-2 and TRBJ1-1, with a weak D call TRBD1 (5 bases). The CDR3 covers 16 residues. The germline gives CDR1 SGHTA, CDR2 FQGNSA. Trimming left V 5 bases short and J 2 bases short, with 18 bases between. The CDR3 region is CASSQYQRGLNTEAFF. The DNA of the CDR3 is TGTGCCAGCAGCCAATATCAAAGGGGACTCAACACTGAAGCTTTCTTT.

The rearrangement uses TRBV7-3 and TRBJ2-1, with TRBD2 matching 8 bases. The CDR3 loop spans 16 amino acids. Germline loops: CDR1 SGHTA, CDR2 FQGTGA. V dropped 5 bases and J dropped 8; count of bases not matched to a gene: 14. Here the CDR3 reads CASSLPGRAVLDEQFF. The CDR3, as DNA: TGTGCCAGCAGCCTCCCCGGGAGGGCGGTATTAGATGAGCAGTTCTTC.

The rearrangement uses TRBV7-2 and TRBJ2-1; TRBD2 is a possible D gene (5 bases). Trimming left V 10 bases short and J 2 bases short, with 18 bases between. The germline CDR1 and CDR2 sequences are SGHTA and FQGNSA. The CDR3 has 15 residues. CDR3 sequence: CATAAGRATYNEQFF. CDR3 DNA: TGTGCCACCGCGGCGGGCCGTGCAACCTACAATGAGCAGTTCTTC.

This clone has only one observation. This chain uses TRBV11-2 with TRBJ2-5; D gene uncertain. The V end lost 5 bases, the J end lost 0 bases, and 13 bases lay between the germline ends. In germline, CDR1 is SGHAT, CDR2 FQNNGV. The length of the CDR3 is 15 residues. CDR3 sequence (DNA): TGTGCCAGCAGCCTTTTCAGGAACCACCAAGAGACCCAGTACTTC. Translated: CASSLFRNHQETQYF.

In its sample, this clone was seen a few times. This chain's CDR3 is CASSLAESSDEQYF. The CDR3 DNA reads TGTGCCAGCAGCTTAGCCGAAAGTAGCGACGAGCAGTACTTC. J is TRBJ2-7 and V is TRBV7-9, with a possible D match to TRBD2 (5 bases). The V gene's germline CDR1 is SEHNR and CDR2 FQNEAQ (reference sequence). The CDR3 covers 14 residues. V dropped 0 bases and J dropped 5 bases, with 11 bases sitting between them.

This chain uses TRBV12-5 with TRBJ1-5, with D perhaps TRBD1 (6 bases). This CDR3 spans 17 amino acids. Trimming took off 0 bases at V and 5 bases at J, with 17 bases between the two ends. The germline CDR1 and CDR2 sequences are LGHNT and FRNRAP. CDR3 sequence reads: CASGLVPRLGGDQPQHF. CDR3 sequence (DNA): TGTGCTAGTGGTTTGGTACCTCGTTTGGGGGGCGATCAGCCCCAGCATTTT.